The 20 T cell receptor beta chains below all came from one sample that was sequenced in a study of shared clonotypes between healthy human individuals. The table came from immunoSEQ multiplex PCR; TCRdb's copy has only in-frame clones and leaves some out. The sample contains about 2.2 million clones, around 95% of which appear only once. CD45RO-negative cells were positively selected for CCR7, leaving out terminally differentiated effector memory CD45RA+ cells. The sequencing input was naive CD8+ T cells from PBMCs. These receptors were obtained from a man aged 18 to 35 in good health. Some clones in this sample may be carry-over from other donors' samples.

This clone was found once. The CDR3, as DNA: TGTGCCAGCAGTTTAGGCCGGACCGGGGCCAACGTCCTGACTTTC. Translation: CASSLGRTGANVLTF. The chain recombines TRBV27 with TRBJ2-6; D not resolved. Trimming removed 2 bases at V and 4 bases at J, with 9 bases between. The germline gives CDR1 MNHEY, CDR2 SMNVEV (reference sequence). CDR3 length: 15 amino acids.

The chain recombines TRBV27 with TRBJ2-2, with unresolved D. Germline assignment: CDR1 MNHEY and CDR2 SMNVEV (reference sequence). Trimming pared 4 bases from V and 2 bases from J, leaving 5 bases between. CDR3 length: 13 residues. CDR3 loop: CASSYFNTGELFF. DNA for the CDR3: TGTGCCAGCAGTTACTTTAACACCGGGGAGCTGTTTTTT.

The chain couples TRBV4-1 to TRBJ2-7, with D possibly TRBD2 on 6 matching bases. The CDR3 has 15 amino acids. Germline CDR1 and CDR2: MGHRA and YSYEKL. The V and J ends lost 1 base and 3 bases respectively, with 13 bases between them. In nucleotides, the CDR3 is TGCGCCAGCAGCCAAGCCCCAGGGCGGGACTACGAGCAGTACTTC. It specifies CASSQAPGRDYEQYF.

The rearrangement links TRBV7-3 to TRBJ2-1; 8 bases agree with TRBD2. The J segment lost 7 bases and the V segment lost 2 bases, leaving 7 bases of the junction unmatched. This CDR3 has 15 amino acids. Germline V CDR1 and CDR2: SGHTA, FQGTGA. The CDR3 sequence: CASSLVGRAGNEQFF. In DNA form, the CDR3 reads TGTGCCAGCAGCTTAGTCGGGAGGGCCGGGAATGAGCAGTTCTTC.

This clone was picked up one time. The chain uses TRBV7-9 and TRBJ1-1; 10 bases are shared with TRBD1. V was pared by 3 bases and J by 0 bases, with 10 bases of the junction left unmatched. Germline loops: CDR1 SEHNR, CDR2 FQNEAQ (reference sequence). CDR3 length equals 18 residues. In DNA, the CDR3 is TGTGCCAGCAGCTTCTTAGGCCGGGACAGGGGAATGAACACTGAAGCTTTCTTT. Its translation: CASSFLGRDRGMNTEAFF.

The rearrangement links TRBV5-4 to TRBJ2-7; 7 bases agree with TRBD1. Germline V CDR1 and CDR2: SGHNT, YYREEE (reference sequence). The V and J ends lost 4 bases and 0 bases, in that order; junction bases with no gene match: 7. This CDR3 is built from 15 residues. This CDR3 is CASSHDRADSYEQYF. Here the CDR3 DNA reads TGTGCCAGCAGCCATGACAGGGCCGACTCCTACGAGCAGTACTTC. Looking up the rest from reference TRBV5-4 and TRBJ2-7 gives the full variable domain: ETGVTQSPTHLIKTRGQQVTLRCSSQSGHNTVSWYQQALGQGPQFIFQYYREEENGRGNFPPRFSGLQFPNYSSELNVNALELDDSALYLCASSHDRADSYEQYFGPGTRLTVT.

This chain links TRBV6-8 with TRBJ2-7, with D possibly being TRBD2 (5 bases). V lost 0 bases, J lost 2 bases, and 32 bases lay in between. CDR1 and CDR2 (germline): MNHGY, SAAAGT. The CDR3 runs 22 residues. Here the CDR3 DNA reads TGTGCCAGCAGTTACTCGGGCTGGGAGTTTGGGCTGGCCCGGCGTAGGGCCTACGAGCAGTACTTC. Amino acids: CASSYSGWEFGLARRRAYEQYF.

The sample holds a few counts of this clone. The J gene is TRBJ2-7, the V gene TRBV20-1, with D unclear. Trimming took off 5 bases at V and 4 bases at J, with 6 bases between the two ends. The germline CDR1 and CDR2 sequences are DFQATT and SNEGSKA (reference sequence). This CDR3 has 10 residues. The CDR3 spells CSASQYEQYF. DNA for the CDR3: TGCAGTGCTTCCCAGTACGAGCAGTACTTC.

This rearrangement joins TRBV7-8 to TRBJ2-5, with D maybe TRBD2 (6 bases). The CDR3 extends over 15 amino acids. Trimming pared 5 bases from V and 1 base from J, leaving 14 bases between. Germline CDR1 and CDR2: SGHVS and FQNEAQ. The CDR3 is CASSVTPGVQETQYF. As DNA, the CDR3 is TGTGCCAGCAGCGTTACACCGGGGGTCCAAGAGACCCAGTACTTC. The whole variable domain, remainder taken from reference TRBV7-8 and TRBJ2-5, is GAGVSQSPRYKVAKRGQDVALRCDPISGHVSLFWYQQALGQGPEFLTYFQNEAQLDKSGLPSDRFFAERPEGSVSTLKIQRTQQEDSAVYLCASSVTPGVQETQYFGPGTRLLVL.

The rearrangement links TRBV28 to TRBJ1-5; a weak D match, TRBD1 (5 bases). The CDR3 runs to 14 residues. CDR1 is MDHEN, CDR2 SYDVKM, per germline. Trimming shortened V by 6 bases and J by 7 bases, and 16 bases separated the two germline ends. The CDR3 nucleotides read TGTGCCAGCAGGCGAGGGACCCTGGGGCAGCCCCAGCATTTT. It is translated as CASRRGTLGQPQHF.

V is TRBV5-1 and J is TRBJ2-5, with D perhaps matching TRBD1 (8 bases). With the DNA end fitting TRBJ2-7 better, the J assignment may be wrong. The CDR3 covers 16 residues. In germline, CDR1 is SGHRS, CDR2 YFSETQ. The chain's CDR3 is CASSPTGGQGAGEQYF. Written as DNA, the CDR3 is TGCGCCAGCAGCCCTACGGGGGGTCAGGGGGCTGGCGAGCAGTACTTC.

Concerning this clone itself: The sample contains more than one DNA sequence encoding this CDR3. J is TRBJ2-2 and V is TRBV6-5; D is perhaps TRBD2 (6 bases). The V end was cut by 0 bases, the J end by 5 bases, with 10 bases between. CDR3 length equals 15 residues. Per germline, CDR1 MNHEY and CDR2 SVGAGI. The CDR3 DNA follows: TGTGCCAGCAGTTACTCCCTGGGGGGAACCGGGGAGCTGTTTTTT. Translation: CASSYSLGGTGELFF.

Remarks on this clone: Other DNA sequences from this sample encode an identical CDR3 as well. The V gene is TRBV9, the J gene TRBJ2-7, with D maybe TRBD1 (6 bases). Germline CDR1 and CDR2: SGDLS and YYNGEE. Trimming shortened V by 4 bases and J by 3 bases, and 14 bases separated the two germline ends. The CDR3 has 14 amino acids. The CDR3 reads CASSPRGGNYEQYF. CDR3 coding DNA: TGTGCCAGCAGCCCAAGAGGGGGAAACTACGAGCAGTACTTC.

The chain employs TRBV9 and TRBJ1-2; unclear D gene. The germline V gene encodes CDR1 SGDLS and CDR2 YYNGEE. The CDR3 sequence is 14 residues long. Trimming pared 3 bases from V and 5 bases from J, leaving 14 bases between. The CDR3 region is CASSALGEAYGYTF. CDR3 DNA: TGTGCCAGCAGCGCCCTTGGGGAGGCGTATGGCTACACCTTC.

The genes are TRBV7-9 and TRBJ1-3; maybe TRBD1 (6 bases). The V gene lost 3 bases and the J gene lost 11 bases, with 14 bases spanning the gap. CDR3 length equals 13 residues. CDR1 is SEHNR and CDR2 is FQNEAQ in the germline V gene (reference sequence). In DNA form, the CDR3 reads TGTGCCAGCAGCTTGGGCCCGGGGGGCGCCATATATTTT. Encoded protein: CASSLGPGGAIYF. Filled out from reference TRBV7-9 and TRBJ1-3, the complete variable domain reads DTGVSQNPRHKITKRGQNVTFRCDPISEHNRLYWYRQTLGQGPEFLTYFQNEAQLEKSRLLSDRFSAERPKGSFSTLEIQRTEQGDSAMYLCASSLGPGGAIYFGEGSWLTVV.

The rearrangement links TRBV4-3 to TRBJ1-5; D is possibly TRBD1 (5 bases). The CDR3 has 14 amino acids. CDR1 and CDR2 (germline): LGHNA, YSLEER. V lost 4 bases and J 3 bases, leaving 10 bases between the germline ends. The CDR3 region is CASSPGTFNQPQHF. The CDR3 coding sequence is TGCGCCAGCAGCCCCGGGACCTTCAATCAGCCCCAGCATTTT.

Points on this clone: The same CDR3 arises from other DNA sequences in this sample as well. The chain recombines TRBV27 with TRBJ2-7; D might be TRBD1 (6 bases). CDR1 MNHEY and CDR2 SMNVEV come from the germline V gene (reference sequence). CDR3 size: 14 residues. Trimming removed 2 bases at V and 0 bases at J, with 8 bases between. CDR3 amino acids: CASSLGGYSYEQYF. Here the CDR3 DNA reads TGTGCCAGCAGTTTAGGGGGCTACTCCTACGAGCAGTACTTC.

The J gene is TRBJ2-2, the V gene TRBV5-1; 8 nucleotides align to TRBD1. This CDR3 comprises 17 residues. Germline CDR1 reads SGHRS; CDR2 reads YFSETQ. The J segment lost 3 bases and the V segment lost 0 bases, leaving 7 bases of the junction unmatched. This CDR3 reads CASSLGTGIMDTGELFF. CDR3 coding DNA: TGCGCCAGCAGCTTGGGGACAGGGATAATGGACACCGGGGAGCTGTTTTTT.

CDR3 residues: CASSLGSRTEAFF. The CDR3 coding sequence is TGTGCCAGCAGCTTGGGGAGTCGGACTGAAGCTTTCTTT. This chain joins TRBV11-2 and TRBJ1-1, with unresolved D. Per the germline V gene, CDR1 is SGHAT and CDR2 is FQNNGV. The CDR3 contains 13 residues. The V end was cut by 3 bases, the J end by 5 bases, with 10 bases between.

V and J are TRBV4-3 and TRBJ2-3; D ambiguous. The CDR3 spans 17 residues. V was pared by 0 bases and J by 2 bases, with 15 bases between. Germline V gives CDR1 LGHNA, CDR2 YSLEER. The CDR3 sequence: CASSQDWATPDTDTQYF. The CDR3 DNA sequence: TGCGCCAGCAGCCAAGATTGGGCTACACCAGACACAGATACGCAGTATTTT.